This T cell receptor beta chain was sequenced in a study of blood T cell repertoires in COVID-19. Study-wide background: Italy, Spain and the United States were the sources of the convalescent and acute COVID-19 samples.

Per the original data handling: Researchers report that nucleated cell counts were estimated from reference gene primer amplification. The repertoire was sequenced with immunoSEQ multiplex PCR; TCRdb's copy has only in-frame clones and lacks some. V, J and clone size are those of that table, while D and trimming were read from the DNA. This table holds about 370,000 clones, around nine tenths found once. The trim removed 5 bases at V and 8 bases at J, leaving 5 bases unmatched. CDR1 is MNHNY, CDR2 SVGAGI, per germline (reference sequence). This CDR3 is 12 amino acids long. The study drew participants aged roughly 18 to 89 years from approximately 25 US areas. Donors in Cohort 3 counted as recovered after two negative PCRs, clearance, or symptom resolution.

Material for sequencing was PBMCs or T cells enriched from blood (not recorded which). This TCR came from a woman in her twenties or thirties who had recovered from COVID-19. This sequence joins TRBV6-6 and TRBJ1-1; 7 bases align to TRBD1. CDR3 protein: CASSLGQVEAFF. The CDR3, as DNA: TGTGCCAGCAGTCTTGGACAGGTCGAAGCTTTCTTT.